This is a list of T cell receptor beta chains from one sample in a study of T cells in Graves' hyperthyroidism and ophthalmopathy. TCRdb used MiXCR to reprocess the multiplex PCR reads, holding one entry per CDR3 protein. In the table there are some 600,000 distinct CDR3 sequences, about 15% of which are singletons. The sample was blood. Every receptor here comes from a woman aged 25-40 years with Graves' hyperthyroidism that later progressed to Graves' ophthalmopathy. CDR3s include the opening cysteine and the closing phenylalanine or tryptophan. The D gene is left open where the match is weak. Clone size is not always given. Where it is, it says once, few, many or a class for expanded clones.

v_gene,abundance,j_gene,d_gene,CDR3nt,CDR3aa
TRBV27,many,TRBJ2-6,NA,TGTGCCAGCAGTTTTAGCGATACTGGGGCCAACGTCCTGACTTTC,CASSFSDTGANVLTF
TRBV12-3/TRBV12-4,many,TRBJ2-7,TRBD1,TGTGCCAGCAGTCGCGCCGGGACAGACGAGCAGTACTTC,CASSRAGTDEQYF
TRBV6-2/TRBV6-3,many,TRBJ2-1,NA,TGTGCCAGCAGTTACGGGGGTAGAGGGAATGAGCAGTTCTTC,CASSYGGRGNEQFF
TRBV19,NA,TRBJ2-1,TRBD1,TGTGCCAGTAGTATCTCCGGACAGGAGAGCTCCTACAATGAGCAGTTCTTC,CASSISGQESSYNEQFF
TRBV28,many,TRBJ1-2,NA,TGTGCCAGCAGTTCAGGGACGGCGCGGGGTGGCTACACCTTC,CASSSGTARGGYTF
TRBV11-2,many,TRBJ2-1,TRBD2,TGTGCCAGCAGCTTAGATTGGCTAGCGGGAAACGAGCAGTTCTTC,CASSLDWLAGNEQFF
TRBV2,few,TRBJ2-3,NA,TGTGCCAGCAGGGGAAGCGGATCAAGCACAGATACGCAGTATTTT,CASRGSGSSTDTQYF
TRBV2,NA,TRBJ1-4,NA,TGTGCCAGCAGTGGGAGAGTAGTAGATGAAAAACTGTTTTTT,CASSGRVVDEKLFF
TRBV11-3,NA,TRBJ2-2,TRBD2,TGTGCCAGCAGCTCTAGCGGGACCCGCACCGGGGAGCTGTTTTTT,CASSSSGTRTGELFF
TRBV9,NA,TRBJ2-4,TRBD2,TGTGCCAGCAGCGTCACGGGGGGGCCCGAAAACATTCAGTACTTC,CASSVTGGPENIQYF
TRBV2,many,TRBJ2-1,NA,TGTGCCAGCAGTGTGGGCGGGAATTCCCACAATGAGCAGTTCTTC,CASSVGGNSHNEQFF
TRBV27,once,TRBJ1-1,NA,TGTGCCAGCAGTTTAATGGGCCGAGAAGCTTTCTTT,CASSLMGREAFF
TRBV30,NA,TRBJ2-5,NA,TGTGCCTGGACTAGCTTTGGGGGGACCCAGTACTTC,CAWTSFGGTQYF
TRBV27,NA,TRBJ2-7,NA,TGTGCCAGCAGTTGGCAGGGAAGTTACTACGAGCAGTACTTC,CASSWQGSYYEQYF
TRBV12-3/TRBV12-4,few,TRBJ2-3,NA,TGTGCCAGCAGTTCGTTTAGAAGGGAACAGGGAGATACGCAGTATTTT,CASSSFRREQGDTQYF
TRBV27,many,TRBJ2-7,TRBD1,TGTGCCAGCAGTTTACCAGGGACAGGGGGGGGCTACGAGCAGTACTTC,CASSLPGTGGGYEQYF
TRBV20-1,NA,TRBJ2-7,NA,TGCAGTGCTCGAGGGAGGCACTACGAGCAGTACTTC,CSARGRHYEQYF
TRBV6-5,NA,TRBJ2-1,TRBD2,TGTGCCAGCAGTTACGGTGGATTAGCGGGAGGGGAGCAGTTCTTC,CASSYGGLAGGEQFF
TRBV9,many,TRBJ2-5,TRBD1,TGTGCCAGCAGCGGGGGACAGCAAGAGACCCAGTACTTC,CASSGGQQETQYF
TRBV28,few,TRBJ2-7,NA,TGTGCCAGCAGGCACAGACAGTTGTTATCCTACGAGCAGTACTTC,CASRHRQLLSYEQYF
TRBV5-1,NA,TRBJ1-2,TRBD1,TGCGCCAGCAGTAGTGCAGGGGGCGCGTACTATGGCTACACCTTC,CASSSAGGAYYGYTF
TRBV11-2,NA,TRBJ2-7,NA,TGTGCCAGCAGCTTAGGGGCGTGGGGGGAGGCGGGCTACGAGCAGTACTTC,CASSLGAWGEAGYEQYF
TRBV4-1,few,TRBJ1-1,NA,TGCGCCAGCAGCCCGAGGGGACTGACTGAAGCTTTCTTT,CASSPRGLTEAFF
TRBV5-1,few,TRBJ2-1,TRBD1,TGCGCCAGCAGCTATAGACAGGGTTTGGGCTACAATGAGCAGTTCTTC,CASSYRQGLGYNEQFF
TRBV20-1,NA,TRBJ2-7,TRBD1,TGCAGTGCTATTCCCGGGACAGGGGCCCACGAGCAGTACTTC,CSAIPGTGAHEQYF
TRBV28,many,TRBJ1-2,TRBD1,TGTGCCAGCAGCTCCGGGGGACAGTACTACACCTTC,CASSSGGQYYTF
TRBV2,many,TRBJ2-7,NA,TGTGCCAGCAGTGAAGCGGGTGAGCAGTACTTC,CASSEAGEQYF
TRBV29-1,many,TRBJ2-1,NA,TGCAGCGTCCAGTACAATGAGCAGTTCTTC,CSVQYNEQFF
TRBV20-1,many,TRBJ1-5,TRBD1,TGCAGTGCCGGGACAGTGGAAAGTCAGCCCCAGCATTTT,CSAGTVESQPQHF
TRBV12-3/TRBV12-4,many,TRBJ1-5,TRBD1,TGTGCCAGCAGTCCACGGGACAGACCCCTTCAGCCCCAGCATTTT,CASSPRDRPLQPQHF
TRBV20-1,few,TRBJ1-4,NA,TGCAGCGCGAAGGGGGGCGCGAATGAAAAACTGTTTTTT,CSAKGGANEKLFF
TRBV7-3,NA,TRBJ2-5,NA,TGTGCCAGCAGCTTATCTCCAGGGGTGGGGTGGGAGACCCAGTACTTC,CASSLSPGVGWETQYF
TRBV5-1,NA,TRBJ2-2,NA,TGCGCCAGCAGCTTGCCAAGTACAAACGGGGAGCTGTTTTTT,CASSLPSTNGELFF
TRBV12-3/TRBV12-4,many,TRBJ2-7,NA,TGTGCCAGCAGTTTGGACATCTACGAGCAGTACTTC,CASSLDIYEQYF
TRBV20-1,few,TRBJ1-4,TRBD1,TGCAGTGCTTTCCAGGGGGCGGGTGAAAAACTGTTTTTT,CSAFQGAGEKLFF
TRBV19,NA,TRBJ2-2,NA,TGTGCCAGTAGCCTGCCCGGACAGGGGGAGCTGTTTTTT,CASSLPGQGELFF
TRBV7-9,NA,TRBJ2-3,TRBD2,TGTGCCAGCAGCTTTAGGTCTAGCGGGAGTTCAGATACGCAGTATTTT,CASSFRSSGSSDTQYF
TRBV2,many,TRBJ2-2,NA,TGTGCCAGCGCCGGGACATCTTCTAACACCGGGGAGCTGTTTTTT,CASAGTSSNTGELFF
TRBV28,many,TRBJ1-4,TRBD1,TGTGCCAGCAGTGGGACAGGGCGGAATGAAAAACTGTTTTTT,CASSGTGRNEKLFF
TRBV9,NA,TRBJ2-2,NA,TGTGCCAGCAGCACCCCGGAGGCCGCGAACACCGGGGAGCTGTTTTTT,CASSTPEAANTGELFF
TRBV4-2,few,TRBJ1-3,TRBD1,TGTGCCAGCAGTCGACAGGGGGTAATTTCTGGAAACACCATATATTTT,CASSRQGVISGNTIYF
TRBV28,many,TRBJ2-7,TRBD2,TGTGCCAGCAGTTTGGTAGCGGGAGGGGCAAGCTCCTACGAGCAGTACTTC,CASSLVAGGASSYEQYF
TRBV24-1,NA,TRBJ2-3,NA,TGTGCCACCAGTGATTTAGGTGGGGATGGCACAGATACGCAGTATTTT,CATSDLGGDGTDTQYF
TRBV9,many,TRBJ2-7,NA,TGTGCCAGCAGCGTAGCACAGCTCTCCTACGAGCAGTACTTC,CASSVAQLSYEQYF
TRBV6-1,few,TRBJ2-1,NA,TGTGCCAGCAGGACTGGAGACAATGAGCAGTTCTTC,CASRTGDNEQFF
TRBV7-2,NA,TRBJ1-5,NA,TGTGCCAGCAGCCCGAGTAGCTCGGGGAATAGCAATCAGCCCCAGCATTTT,CASSPSSSGNSNQPQHF
TRBV6-1,NA,TRBJ2-3,TRBD2,TGTGCCTCCCGGGAGGTGATGCCGGATACGCAGTATTTT,CASREVMPDTQYF
TRBV12-3/TRBV12-4,many,TRBJ1-5,TRBD1,TGTGCCAGCAGTTCTACAGGGGGAAAAGGGGGCAATCAGCCCCAGCATTTT,CASSSTGGKGGNQPQHF
TRBV29-1,many,TRBJ2-6,TRBD2,TGCAGCGTGACTACTAGCGTAAGCTCTGGGGCCAACGTCCTGACTTTC,CSVTTSVSSGANVLTF
TRBV15,many,TRBJ1-1,NA,TGTGCCACCAGCAGAGATCGGGGCGTGCGGTCGGAAGCTTTCTTT,CATSRDRGVRSEAFF
TRBV9,many,TRBJ2-7,TRBD2,TGTGCCAGCAGCGTAGGTGCGACTAGCCAACCGTCGGTGCAGTACTTC,CASSVGATSQPSVQYF
TRBV6-1,many,TRBJ2-7,NA,TGTGCCAGCAGTGTGGACCCGGTAGGGAACGAGCAGTACTTC,CASSVDPVGNEQYF
TRBV30,NA,TRBJ2-7,TRBD1,TGTGCCTGGAGCCTACAGGGGCCCTACGAGCAGTACTTC,CAWSLQGPYEQYF